The T cell receptor beta chain described here comes from a study of cytomegalovirus exposure and HLA in healthy donors. Notes on the study in general: Follow-up analysis later connected one missense variant in DCLRE1C with trimming of TCR beta V- and J-genes. For most TCR beta V segments, an earlier analysis put the productive rate at about 90% or about 30% of the time.

A remark on this clone: No antigen is known for it.

PCR was performed using 60 Vbeta and 13 Jbeta primers. Generated by immunoSEQ multiplex PCR, the TCRdb table keeps only in-frame clones and is missing some. Of about 150,000 clones in the sample, approximately 63% are singletons; the top ten hold under 2.5%. This sequence originates from a woman aged 55-70 years in good health and CMV-seropositive. Sequenced material: PBMCs.

The CDR3 region has the DNA TGTGCCAGCAGGCTACAGGGGGTCTCCTACGAGCAGTACTTC. Amino acids: CASRLQGVSYEQYF. V and J are TRBV6-1 and TRBJ2-7; TRBD1 matches 8 bases. The germline V gene has CDR1 MNHNS and CDR2 SASEGT. The ends lost 6 bases at V and 0 bases at J; junction bases unmatched: 4. The CDR3 has 14 amino acids.